These 19 T cell receptor beta chains share one sample of origin, sequenced in a study of blood T cell repertoires in COVID-19 (dated by TCRdb to between 2020 and 2021). Receptors were amplified or captured by the immunoSEQ multiplex PCR assay. In TCRdb, the immuneACCESS table is reduced to in-frame sequences with V and J assigned. These tables do not hold every clone; where another copy was compared, an unresolved V gene accounts for under half, and the others remain unexplained. The sample has roughly 130,000 clones on record, about 80% of them singletons. The ten largest clonotypes hold roughly 15% of the sample. The sequencing sample was made of peripheral blood. The receptors shown here come from a woman between 50 and 59 years old with acute or convalescent COVID-19.

As to this clone: An end of the junction differs from the germline gene, which may be a read error. The genes are TRBV6-2 or TRBV6-3 and TRBJ2-1; D possibly corresponds to TRBD1 (5 bases). CDR1 and CDR2 from the germline V gene are MNHEY and SVGEGT. CDR3 length: 20 amino acids. The CDR3 protein is CASSYYLEGAATYSNNEQFF. As DNA, the CDR3 is TGTGCCAGCAGTTACTACCTAGAAGGGGCCGCCACTTACTCCAACAATGAGCAGTTCTTC.

This CDR3 reads CASSQEVAGHYGYTF. CDR3 sequence (DNA): TGTGCCAGCAGCCAAGAGGTAGCAGGGCACTATGGCTACACCTTC. V is TRBV7-9 and J is TRBJ1-2; TRBD1 is a possible D gene (5 bases). Trimming removed 5 bases from V and 3 bases from J, with 16 bases in between. The CDR3 runs 15 residues. Per the germline V gene, CDR1 is SEHNR and CDR2 is FQNEAQ (reference sequence).

The chain combines TRBV11-3 with TRBJ2-3, with 8 positions matching TRBD2. In germline, CDR1 is SGHNT, CDR2 YENEEA. The CDR3 has 15 amino acids. The V gene end was trimmed by 8 bases and the J gene end by 4 bases; junction bases not matched to a gene: 11. This CDR3 reads CASQAGTRASDTQYF. CDR3 DNA sequence: TGTGCCAGCCAAGCCGGGACTAGGGCTTCAGATACGCAGTATTTT.

The chain uses TRBV7-3 and TRBJ2-3, with 8 bases fitting TRBD1. The CDR3 is made up of 17 amino acids. CDR1 SGHTA and CDR2 FQGTGA come from the germline V gene. V trimming: 5 bases; J trimming: 3 bases; junction bases outside the gene matches: 13. The DNA of the CDR3 is TGTGCCAGCAGCGCCGTTCGCTTGGGACAGGTGACAGATACGCAGTATTTT. Translated, it gives CASSAVRLGQVTDTQYF.

This chain joins TRBV6-5 and TRBJ2-3; TRBD2 aligns across 8 bases. CDR1 is MNHEY, CDR2 SVGAGI, per germline. With V trimmed by 6 bases and J by 0 bases, 5 bases remained unmatched. This CDR3 has 15 residues. CDR3 amino acids: CASRLRGASTDTQYF. CDR3 coding DNA: TGTGCCAGCAGACTGCGGGGGGCCAGCACAGATACGCAGTATTTT.

This chain joins TRBV5-1 and TRBJ1-4; no reliable D call. CDR3 length equals 14 residues. V lost 0 bases, J lost 7 bases, and 10 bases lay in between. The germline CDR1 and CDR2 sequences are SGHRS and YFSETQ. The DNA for the CDR3 is TGCGCCAGCAGCTTGGAGAGGATAGGTGAAAAACTGTTTTTT. Its protein is CASSLERIGEKLFF. The variable domain in full, completed from reference TRBV5-1 and TRBJ1-4, reads KAGVTQTPRYLIKTRGQQVTLSCSPISGHRSVSWYQQTPGQGLQFLFEYFSETQRNKGNFPGRFSGRQFSNSRSEMNVSTLELGDSALYLCASSLERIGEKLFFGSGTQLSVL.

The J gene is TRBJ1-1, the V gene TRBV3-1 (or the pseudogene TRBV3-2); 9 bases match TRBD1. The CDR3 is made up of 14 amino acids. The germline V gene encodes CDR1 LGHDT and CDR2 YNNKEL (reference sequence). Trimming removed 6 bases from V and 4 bases from J; junction bases left unmatched: 6. The CDR3 sequence is CASSLQGARTEAFF. As DNA, the CDR3 is TGTGCCAGCAGTCTACAGGGGGCGCGCACTGAAGCTTTCTTT.

This chain links TRBV5-5 with TRBJ1-1; no firm D call. Germline V gene lookup returns CDR1 SGHKS and CDR2 YYEKEE (reference sequence). Trimming stripped 4 bases from V and 0 bases from J, with 7 bases between. CDR3 size: 13 residues. The CDR3 nucleotides read TGTGCCAGCAGCCCTAGGTTGAACACTGAAGCTTTCTTT. Translating gives CASSPRLNTEAFF.

V is TRBV5-1 and J is TRBJ2-3; D is possibly TRBD2 (6 bases). The CDR3 has 16 amino acids. The germline V gene has CDR1 SGHRS and CDR2 YFSETQ. V was pared by 2 bases and J by 6 bases, with 19 bases between. CDR3 in amino acids: CASSFIRGGEDDTQYF. The CDR3 region has the DNA TGCGCCAGCAGCTTCATCCGTGGAGGGGAGGATGATACGCAGTATTTT.

The chain employs TRBV5-1 and TRBJ2-3; D might be TRBD1 (6 bases). CDR3 length equals 18 residues. V was trimmed by 3 bases and J by 0 bases, leaving 20 bases between them. Germline values: CDR1 SGHRS, CDR2 YFSETQ. As DNA, the CDR3 is TGCGCCAGCAGCTGGGGGACAAAGAAAAGGACTAGCACAGATACGCAGTATTTT. It yields the protein CASSWGTKKRTSTDTQYF.

The J gene is TRBJ2-3, the V gene TRBV9; D call uncertain. Germline V gives CDR1 SGDLS, CDR2 YYNGEE. Trimming shortened V by 0 bases and J by 2 bases, and 10 bases separated the two germline ends. CDR3 length: 15 amino acids. The CDR3 nucleotides are TGTGCCAGCAGCGTAGTGGGCCAGAACACAGATACGCAGTATTTT. Its protein is CASSVVGQNTDTQYF.

This chain uses TRBV6-5 with TRBJ1-1; D is unresolved. Trimming cost V 7 bases and J 1 base, with 10 bases left between them. Germline assignment: CDR1 MNHEY and CDR2 SVGAGI. The CDR3 contains 13 residues. This chain's CDR3 is CASMIQPNTEAFF. The CDR3 coding sequence is TGTGCCAGCATGATACAGCCGAACACTGAAGCTTTCTTT.

The rearrangement uses TRBV3-1 (or the pseudogene TRBV3-2) and TRBJ1-5, with D uncertain. CDR1 LGHDT and CDR2 YNNKEL come from the germline V gene (reference sequence). Trimming left V 1 base short and J 9 bases short, with 16 bases between. The CDR3 totals 15 residues. CDR3 in DNA: TGTGCCAGCAGCCAAGTGCGGCAGCCACCGAGGCCCCAGCATTTT. It encodes CASSQVRQPPRPQHF.

The chain is built from TRBV6-5 and TRBJ1-1; 9 positions match TRBD1. Per the germline V gene, CDR1 is MNHEY and CDR2 is SVGAGI. This CDR3 contains 14 residues. J was trimmed by 5 bases and V by 7 bases; bases with no gene match: 8. The CDR3 coding sequence is TGTGCCAGCAACCTACAGGGGGCAGTGACTGAAGCTTTCTTT. Residues: CASNLQGAVTEAFF.

This chain connects TRBV5-4 to TRBJ2-1; tentatively, D is TRBD1 (7 bases). The V gene lost 1 base and the J gene lost 1 base, with 9 bases spanning the gap. The CDR3 is 15 amino acids. The V gene's germline CDR1 is SGHNT and CDR2 YYREEE (reference sequence). The CDR3 DNA follows: TGTGCCAGCAGCTTGCAGGGGGGTTCCTACAATGAGCAGTTCTTC. Its protein product is CASSLQGGSYNEQFF.

The chain joins TRBV7-3 to TRBJ2-3; 8 bases agree with TRBD2. This CDR3 region has 15 residues. Per germline, CDR1 SGHTA and CDR2 FQGTGA. The V gene end was trimmed by 5 bases and the J gene end by 3 bases; junction bases not matched to a gene: 7. CDR3 bases: TGTGCCAGCAGCGTGGTAGCGGGGAGGACAGATACGCAGTATTTT. It specifies CASSVVAGRTDTQYF.

The rearrangement links TRBV28 to TRBJ2-7, with D perhaps TRBD2 (6 bases). CDR1 and CDR2 from the germline V gene are MDHEN and SYDVKM. Trimming left V 8 bases short and J 2 bases short, with 16 bases between. This CDR3 is built from 14 residues. CDR3 region: CASGLGAGAYEQYF. CDR3 nucleotide sequence: TGTGCCAGCGGGTTAGGAGCGGGCGCCTACGAGCAGTACTTC.

The chain uses TRBV19 and TRBJ1-1; D not certain. Germline V gives CDR1 LNHDA, CDR2 SQIVND (reference sequence). The CDR3 spans 13 residues. With 5 bases removed from V and 1 base from J, the gap between germline ends came to 8 bases. The CDR3 sequence is CASSELRNTEAFF. The CDR3 DNA sequence: TGTGCCAGTAGTGAACTCCGGAACACTGAAGCTTTCTTT.

For this clone: The sample holds other DNA sequences that translate to the same CDR3. The chain is built from TRBV9 and TRBJ2-2; TRBD1 matches 7 bases. The CDR3 is made up of 14 amino acids. V lost 0 bases and J lost 4; bases outside the gene matches: 0. CDR1 SGDLS and CDR2 YYNGEE come from the germline V gene. CDR3 in amino acids: CASSVGQGTGELFF. CDR3 DNA: TGTGCCAGCAGCGTAGGACAGGGCACCGGGGAGCTGTTTTTT.